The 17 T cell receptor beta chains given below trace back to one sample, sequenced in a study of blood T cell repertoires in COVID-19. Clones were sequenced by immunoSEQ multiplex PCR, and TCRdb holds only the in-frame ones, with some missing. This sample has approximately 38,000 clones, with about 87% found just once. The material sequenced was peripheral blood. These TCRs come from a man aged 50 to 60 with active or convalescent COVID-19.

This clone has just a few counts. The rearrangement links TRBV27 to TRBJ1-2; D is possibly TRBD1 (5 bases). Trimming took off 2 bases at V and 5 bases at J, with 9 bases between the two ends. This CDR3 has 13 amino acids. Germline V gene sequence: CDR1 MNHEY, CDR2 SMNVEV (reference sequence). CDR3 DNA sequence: TGTGCCAGCAGTTTAAGGGGAGGGTATGGCTACACCTTC. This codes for CASSLRGGYGYTF.

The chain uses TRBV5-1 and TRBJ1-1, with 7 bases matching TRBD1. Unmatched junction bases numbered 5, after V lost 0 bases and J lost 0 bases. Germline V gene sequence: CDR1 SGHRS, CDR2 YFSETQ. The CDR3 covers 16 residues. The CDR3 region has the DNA TGCGCCAGCAGCTTGGATTTTACAGGGGTGAACACTGAAGCTTTCTTT. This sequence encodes CASSLDFTGVNTEAFF.

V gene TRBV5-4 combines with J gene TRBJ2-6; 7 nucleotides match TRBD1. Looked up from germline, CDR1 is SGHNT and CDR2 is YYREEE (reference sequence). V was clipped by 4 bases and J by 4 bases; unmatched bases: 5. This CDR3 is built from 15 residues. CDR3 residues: CASSLTGPGANVLTF. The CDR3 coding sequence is TGTGCCAGCAGCCTGACAGGGCCAGGGGCCAACGTCCTGACTTTC.

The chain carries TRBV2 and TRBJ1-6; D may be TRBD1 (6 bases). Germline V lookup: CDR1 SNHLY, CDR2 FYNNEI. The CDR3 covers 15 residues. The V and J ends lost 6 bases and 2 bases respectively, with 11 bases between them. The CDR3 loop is CASRGTGTYNSPLHF. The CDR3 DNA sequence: TGTGCCAGCAGAGGAACAGGGACCTATAATTCACCCCTCCACTTT.

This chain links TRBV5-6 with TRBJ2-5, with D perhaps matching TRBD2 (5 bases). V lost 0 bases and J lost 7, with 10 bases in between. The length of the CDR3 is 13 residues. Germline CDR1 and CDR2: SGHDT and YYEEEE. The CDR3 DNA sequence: TGTGCCAGCAGCTTGGATGGCCGGGGGACCCAGTACTTC. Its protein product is CASSLDGRGTQYF.

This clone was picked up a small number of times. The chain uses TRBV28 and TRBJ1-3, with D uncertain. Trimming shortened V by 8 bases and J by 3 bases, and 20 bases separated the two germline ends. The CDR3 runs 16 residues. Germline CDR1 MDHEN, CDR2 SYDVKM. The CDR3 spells CASQRARASNGNTIYF. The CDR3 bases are TGTGCCAGCCAACGGGCGCGGGCGTCGAATGGAAACACCATATATTTT.

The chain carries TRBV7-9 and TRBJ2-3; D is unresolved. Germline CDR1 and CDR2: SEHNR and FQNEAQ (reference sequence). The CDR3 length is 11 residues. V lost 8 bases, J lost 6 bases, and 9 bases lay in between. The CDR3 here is CASLFGDTQYF. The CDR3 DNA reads TGTGCCAGCCTATTCGGGGATACGCAGTATTTT.

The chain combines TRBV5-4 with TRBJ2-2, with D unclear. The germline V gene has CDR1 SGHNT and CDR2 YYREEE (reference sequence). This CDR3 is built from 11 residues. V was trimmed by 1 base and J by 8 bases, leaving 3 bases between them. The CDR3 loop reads CASSLSGELFF. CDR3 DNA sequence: TGTGCCAGCAGCTTGTCAGGGGAGCTGTTTTTT.

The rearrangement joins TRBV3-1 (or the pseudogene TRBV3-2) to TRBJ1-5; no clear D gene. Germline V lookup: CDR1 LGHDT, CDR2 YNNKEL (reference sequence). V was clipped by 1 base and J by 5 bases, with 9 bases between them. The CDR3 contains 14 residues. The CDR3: CASSQGLTDQPQHF. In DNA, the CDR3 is TGTGCCAGCAGCCAAGGACTGACCGATCAGCCCCAGCATTTT.

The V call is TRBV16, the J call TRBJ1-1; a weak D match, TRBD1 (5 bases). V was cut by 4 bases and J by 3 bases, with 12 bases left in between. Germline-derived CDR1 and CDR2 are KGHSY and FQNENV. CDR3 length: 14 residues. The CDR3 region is CASSPGAGDTEAFF. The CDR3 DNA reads TGTGCCAGCAGCCCCGGGGCGGGGGACACTGAAGCTTTCTTT.

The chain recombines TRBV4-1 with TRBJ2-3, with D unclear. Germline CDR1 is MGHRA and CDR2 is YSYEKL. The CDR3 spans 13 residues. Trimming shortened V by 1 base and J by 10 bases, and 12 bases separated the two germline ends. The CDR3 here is CASSQGPVEAQYF. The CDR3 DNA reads TGCGCCAGCAGCCAAGGACCAGTTGAGGCGCAGTATTTT.

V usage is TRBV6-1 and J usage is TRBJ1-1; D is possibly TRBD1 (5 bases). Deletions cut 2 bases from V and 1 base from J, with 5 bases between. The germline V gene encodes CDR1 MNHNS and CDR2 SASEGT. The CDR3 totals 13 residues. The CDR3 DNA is TGTGCCAGCAGTGAACAGGGGAACACTGAAGCTTTCTTT. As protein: CASSEQGNTEAFF.

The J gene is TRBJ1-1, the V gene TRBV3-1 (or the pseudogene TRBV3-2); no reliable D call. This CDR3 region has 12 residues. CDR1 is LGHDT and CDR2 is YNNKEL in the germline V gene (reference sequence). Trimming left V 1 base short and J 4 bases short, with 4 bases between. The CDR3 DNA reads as TGTGCCAGCAGCCAAGGGGCCACTGAAGCTTTCTTT. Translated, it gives CASSQGATEAFF.

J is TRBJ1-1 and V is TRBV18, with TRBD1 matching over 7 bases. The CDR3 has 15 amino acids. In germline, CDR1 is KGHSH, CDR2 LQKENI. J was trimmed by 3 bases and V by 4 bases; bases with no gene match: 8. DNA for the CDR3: TGTGCCAGCTCACACTCCACCACAGGGGACACTGAAGCTTTCTTT. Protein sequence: CASSHSTTGDTEAFF.

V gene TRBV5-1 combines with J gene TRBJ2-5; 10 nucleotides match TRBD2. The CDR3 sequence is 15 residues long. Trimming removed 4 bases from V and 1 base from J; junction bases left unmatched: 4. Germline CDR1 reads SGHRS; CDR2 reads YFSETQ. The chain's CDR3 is CASSEPSGGQETQYF. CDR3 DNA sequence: TGCGCCAGCAGCGAACCTAGCGGGGGCCAAGAGACCCAGTACTTC.

The CDR3 DNA follows: TGTGCCAGTAGTGCAACCGGGACAGACGGAAACACCATATATTTT. It codes for CASSATGTDGNTIYF. The rearrangement joins TRBV19 to TRBJ1-3; 7 positions agree with TRBD1. The V segment lost 5 bases and the J segment 4 bases; nucleotides outside the gene matches: 8. The germline gives CDR1 LNHDA, CDR2 SQIVND (reference sequence). The CDR3 runs 15 residues.

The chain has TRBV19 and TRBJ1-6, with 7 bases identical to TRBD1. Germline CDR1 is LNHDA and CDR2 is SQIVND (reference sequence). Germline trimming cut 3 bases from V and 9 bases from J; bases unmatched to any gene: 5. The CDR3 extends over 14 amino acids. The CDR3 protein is CASSIARGSSPLHF. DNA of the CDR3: TGTGCCAGTAGTATTGCCAGGGGGAGTTCACCCCTCCACTTT.